The present TCR beta chain was sequenced within a study of shared clonotypes between healthy human individuals (dated by TCRdb to 2020 to 2022). Background on the whole study: The cohort comprised a couple of women and a few men aged 18 to 49 years. For each donor, CD4 naive and CD4 memory were each run on three plates, CD8 naive on two plates, and CD8 memory on one plate. To estimate repertoire size and how much clonotype sharing occurs between individuals, the study deeply sequenced the blood TCR repertoires of 5 or 6 healthy adults. Different laboratories and diverse techniques were used to prepare libraries and sequence TCR repertoires, to increase sequencing depth and limit assay-specific biases. Between about 0.9 and 10 billion PBMCs per donor were obtained by leukapheresis.

As for this clone: Its antigen target is currently unknown. Base qualities are not at hand, and no much larger clone is one base apart.

TCR CDR3 regions were amplified from genomic DNA by multiplex PCR using the deep immunoSEQ assay. Extracted genomic DNA from each cell subset was distributed evenly across all wells of several immunoSEQ 96-well plates, and each plate was treated as a replicate. For sorted subsets, roughly 200 ng of genomic DNA, equivalent to about 30,000 T cell genomes, went into each replicate PCR. Purified libraries were quantified with a Qubit 3.0 fluorometer, sized on a Bioanalyzer 2100, and re-quantified with the KAPA Library Quantification kit. Every immunoSEQ 96-well plate was sequenced on a separate single-read 150-cycle Illumina NextSeq 550 flow cell. Turning to the authors' computational methods: Because only junctional sequences without quality scores were contained in the immunoSEQ output, filtering matching that applied to full-length reads could not be performed. To assign V/J genes and CDR3, sequences were annotated against IMGT germline references using PyIR, a Python wrapper for IgBLAST v1.9. Reads were removed for weak V/J assignments (E-value above 1e-6), missing CDR3, stop codons, out-of-frame junctions, or ambiguous translated residues. V3J clonotypes were defined as sequences sharing the same inferred V gene, J gene, and CDR3 amino acid sequence. Percentage overlap between repertoires was calculated by dividing the number of shared unique clonotypes by the size of the smaller repertoire. Three approaches were used to assess repertoire richness: RTK rarefaction, the Chao1 estimator, and Recon v2.1 estimates of unobserved clonotypes. For all TCRbeta clonotypes obtained by the gDNA method from a few donors, generation probabilities were computed with OLGA. The immuneACCESS repertoire file appears here via TCRdb, limited to in-frame rearrangements. These files lack a portion of the clones; in checked studies, under half of the deficit traces to unresolved V genes, and the cause of the others is not known. The V and J calls and clone size are taken from that table; D and trimming were inferred from the DNA. The sample table records 2 million to 2.5 million clones; approximately 94% of these occur just once. The biggest ten clones account for approximately 1.7% of the sample.

For the CD8 naive samples, CD45RO-negative cells were positively selected for CCR7, yielding a CD45RA+CCR7+ population from which TemRA cells were excluded. Healthy HIV-negative adults with no recently reported acute infections or vaccinations were included as donors. Every donor was a Caucasian adult residing in Nashville, Tennessee, USA. Blood was collected by leukapheresis, and PBMCs were isolated by Ficoll-Histopaque density gradient centrifugation and then cryopreserved in liquid nitrogen vapor phase. Purity and quantity of every magnetically sorted T cell population were checked by analytical flow cytometry. Each sorted fraction had its genomic DNA isolated and then quantified by UV absorbance on a Nanodrop 2000c. V ends up 6 bases short and J 8 bases short, with an unmatched junction base count of 8. The CDR1 and CDR2 encoded by the germline V gene are MDHEN and SYDVKM. The CDR3 spans 15 residues, from the cysteine through the phenylalanine. Only CDR3 DNA is held: 45 bases, read in frame from base 1.

Results the study describes overall, beyond this receptor: Only blood was sampled, and tissue TCR repertoires likely differ from those in blood. The small number of donors limited the genetic and exposure-history diversity represented. When four donors were compared, the shared fraction of clonotypes was 5% to 6.5% for naive CD4, about 4% for naive CD8, roughly 2.5% for memory CD4, and roughly 0.4% for memory CD8. Based on pairwise subsampling, the degree of clonotype sharing among donors was expected to be affected by sequencing depth. Naive subsets generally had larger estimated clonotype richness than memory subsets did. Clonotypes shared by all four sorted-subset donors showed higher generation probabilities than non-shared clonotypes. Even with the large sequencing depth, rarefaction of the sorted-subset datasets indicated that sequencing was incomplete.

The sequencing input was naive CD8+ T cells from PBMCs. This specimen's cell subset or site label, interpreted: CD45RA+CCR7+. The sequence derives from a man aged 18 to 29 in good health. Some clones in this sample may be carry-over from other donors' samples. In this chain, TRBV28 is recombined with TRBJ2-1, and TRBD2 aligns with 12 junction nucleotides. The nucleotide sequence reads as follows: TGTGCCAGCAGCCACACTAGCGGGAGGCTCTATGAGCAGTTCTTC. Its translation is CASSHTSGRLYEQFF.